This is a list of T cell receptor beta chains from one sample in a study of cytomegalovirus exposure and HLA in healthy donors. TCRdb's table, derived via immunoSEQ multiplex PCR, lists solely in-frame clones and lacks some. This sample has approximately 120,000 clones, with 8% to 11% found just once. The sample comprised PBMCs. The receptors derive from a young woman in good health and CMV-seropositive. Each CDR3 is given with its conserved first and last residue. The order of the fields is J gene, D gene, V gene, clone size, CDR3 length, CDR3 DNA, CDR3 protein. A D gene is named only where the DNA matches it firmly. The listing skips clone size in some rows; elsewhere it reads once, few, many or a size class.

j_call: TRBJ1-2; d_call: .; v_call: TRBV4-1; clone_size: .; cdr3_length: 15; cdr3_nt: TGCGCCAGCAGCCAAGAAGGTCGCGGCGGGTATGGCTACACCTTC; cdr3_aa: CASSQEGRGGYGYTF
j_call: TRBJ1-5; d_call: .; v_call: TRBV2; clone_size: .; cdr3_length: 15; cdr3_nt: TGTGCCAGCAACACCGGGACAATTAGCAATCAGCCCCAGCATTTT; cdr3_aa: CASNTGTISNQPQHF
j_call: TRBJ2-3; d_call: TRBD1; v_call: TRBV2; clone_size: few; cdr3_length: 20; cdr3_nt: TGTGCCAGCAGTGAAGTCGCTCCCGGGACAGGGGTGAGGGGCACAGATACGCAGTATTTT; cdr3_aa: CASSEVAPGTGVRGTDTQYF
j_call: TRBJ1-1; d_call: .; v_call: TRBV6-4; clone_size: .; cdr3_length: 14; cdr3_nt: TGTGCCAGCAGTGACACAGGAGATCTCACTGAAGCTTTCTTT; cdr3_aa: CASSDTGDLTEAFF
j_call: TRBJ1-5; d_call: .; v_call: TRBV28; clone_size: few; cdr3_length: 16; cdr3_nt: TGTGCCAGCAGTCCCCCGGTGAGGGCTAAAAATCAGCCCCAGCATTTT; cdr3_aa: CASSPPVRAKNQPQHF
j_call: TRBJ2-7; d_call: .; v_call: TRBV28; clone_size: .; cdr3_length: 11; cdr3_nt: TGTGCCAGCAGTCTGGAGTACGAGCAGTACTTC; cdr3_aa: CASSLEYEQYF
j_call: TRBJ1-1; d_call: .; v_call: TRBV5-8; clone_size: .; cdr3_length: 15; cdr3_nt: TGTGCCAGCAGCTTGGCCGGGAGGGGGAGCACTGAAGCTTTCTTT; cdr3_aa: CASSLAGRGSTEAFF
j_call: TRBJ1-2; d_call: .; v_call: TRBV30; clone_size: few; cdr3_length: 13; cdr3_nt: TGTGCCTGGAGTGTATACGCCGCCGAGGGCTACACCTTC; cdr3_aa: CAWSVYAAEGYTF
j_call: TRBJ2-3; d_call: .; v_call: TRBV11-2; clone_size: .; cdr3_length: 12; cdr3_nt: TGTGCCAGCAGGACTCTGGACTATAATGAGTATTTT; cdr3_aa: CASRTLDYNEYF
j_call: TRBJ1-5; d_call: .; v_call: TRBV6-6; clone_size: few; cdr3_length: 15; cdr3_nt: TGTGCCAGCAGTTTTGAGGGGGATAGGGGTCAGCCCCAGCATTTT; cdr3_aa: CASSFEGDRGQPQHF
j_call: TRBJ1-4; d_call: TRBD1; v_call: TRBV5-1; clone_size: few; cdr3_length: 18; cdr3_nt: TGCGCCAGCAGCCCCGGACAGGGAGGGTCTGCAACTAATGAAAAACTGTTTTTT; cdr3_aa: CASSPGQGGSATNEKLFF
j_call: TRBJ1-5; d_call: .; v_call: TRBV28; clone_size: few; cdr3_length: 12; cdr3_nt: TGTGCCAGCAGCCTCACTAATCAGCCCCAGCATTTT; cdr3_aa: CASSLTNQPQHF
j_call: TRBJ2-6; d_call: TRBD1; v_call: TRBV4-2; clone_size: few; cdr3_length: 17; cdr3_nt: TGTGCCAGCAGCCAAGAGCAGGGGGCGGCTGGGGCCAACGTCCTGACTTTC; cdr3_aa: CASSQEQGAAGANVLTF
j_call: TRBJ2-7; d_call: .; v_call: TRBV7-8; clone_size: .; cdr3_length: 15; cdr3_nt: TGTGCCAGCAGCTTAGATGCCGGGAGCGTCTACGAGCAGTACTTC; cdr3_aa: CASSLDAGSVYEQYF
j_call: TRBJ1-5; d_call: .; v_call: TRBV7-3; clone_size: .; cdr3_length: 17; cdr3_nt: TGTGCCAGCAGGAAGAGCCCCCCAGGGGAAAGCAATCAGCCCCAGCATTTT; cdr3_aa: CASRKSPPGESNQPQHF
j_call: TRBJ2-7; d_call: TRBD1; v_call: TRBV7-2; clone_size: .; cdr3_length: 15; cdr3_nt: TGTGCCAGCAGCCACCGGACAGGGGCAACCTACGAGCAGTACTTC; cdr3_aa: CASSHRTGATYEQYF
j_call: TRBJ2-7; d_call: .; v_call: TRBV11-2; clone_size: few; cdr3_length: 14; cdr3_nt: TGTGCCAGCAGCCCGACAGGCGAGTTCTACGAGCAGTACTTC; cdr3_aa: CASSPTGEFYEQYF
j_call: TRBJ1-1; d_call: .; v_call: TRBV5-1; clone_size: few; cdr3_length: 15; cdr3_nt: TGCGCCAGCAGCTTGTTCGAGGTAATGAACACTGAAGCTTTCTTT; cdr3_aa: CASSLFEVMNTEAFF
j_call: TRBJ2-7; d_call: TRBD2; v_call: TRBV10-2; clone_size: .; cdr3_length: 11; cdr3_nt: TGCGCCAGGGGACTATCTTACGAGCAGTACTTC; cdr3_aa: CARGLSYEQYF
j_call: TRBJ2-7; d_call: TRBD1; v_call: TRBV5-6; clone_size: .; cdr3_length: 16; cdr3_nt: TGTGCCAGCAGCTGGGGGACAGCCGGGACCTCCTACGAGCAGTACTTC; cdr3_aa: CASSWGTAGTSYEQYF
j_call: TRBJ1-3; d_call: .; v_call: TRBV6-5; clone_size: .; cdr3_length: 11; cdr3_nt: TGTGCCAGCAGCCGGGGAAACACCATATATTTT; cdr3_aa: CASSRGNTIYF
j_call: TRBJ2-3; d_call: .; v_call: TRBV6-1; clone_size: .; cdr3_length: 11; cdr3_nt: TGTGCCAGCAGTGAAAGTAATAGGCAGTATTTT; cdr3_aa: CASSESNRQYF
j_call: TRBJ2-4; d_call: TRBD1; v_call: TRBV27; clone_size: few; cdr3_length: 12; cdr3_nt: TGTGCCAGCAAAGGGACAGAAAACATTCAGTACTTC; cdr3_aa: CASKGTENIQYF
j_call: TRBJ1-1; d_call: .; v_call: TRBV25-1; clone_size: few; cdr3_length: 14; cdr3_nt: TGTGCCAGCAGTGAATATAGAGACAGCGCGAAGGCTTTCTTT; cdr3_aa: CASSEYRDSAKAFF
j_call: TRBJ1-2; d_call: TRBD1; v_call: TRBV19; clone_size: .; cdr3_length: 17; cdr3_nt: TGTGCCAGTAGTATAGACGCGACAGGGGCCGGCAACTATGGCTACACCTTC; cdr3_aa: CASSIDATGAGNYGYTF
j_call: TRBJ2-1; d_call: TRBD2; v_call: TRBV4-1; clone_size: few; cdr3_length: 17; cdr3_nt: TGCGCCAGCAGCCAACCAAGCGGGACTAGCGGCTCTAATGAGCAGTTCTTC; cdr3_aa: CASSQPSGTSGSNEQFF
j_call: TRBJ2-1; d_call: .; v_call: TRBV19; clone_size: few; cdr3_length: 15; cdr3_nt: TGTGCCAGTAGTTCCGGGATACTGATCGCGGGAGAGCAGTTCTTC; cdr3_aa: CASSSGILIAGEQFF
j_call: TRBJ1-5; d_call: .; v_call: TRBV6-5; clone_size: .; cdr3_length: 15; cdr3_nt: TGTGCCAGCAGTCGAGGCTCAGATAGCAATCAGCCCCAGCATTTT; cdr3_aa: CASSRGSDSNQPQHF